What follows are 22 T cell receptor beta chains derived from one specimen sequenced in a study of shared clonotypes between healthy human individuals. Libraries were prepared by immunoSEQ multiplex PCR; TCRdb keeps only in-frame clonotypes and omits some of them. The sample consists of 100,000 or so clones, approximately 65% of them appearing once. Sequenced sample: memory CD8+ T cells sorted from blood. Subset meaning: CD45RO+ cells pooled with CCR7-negative TemRA cells. The receptor source for this set is a woman in her twenties or thirties in good health.

The rearrangement joins TRBV4-2 to TRBJ2-7; the match to TRBD2 covers 10 bases. The CDR3 totals 14 residues. Germline loops: CDR1 LGHNA, CDR2 YNFKEQ. After removal of 4 bases from V and 7 bases from J, the junction contained 7 bases not matched to a gene. In nucleotides, the CDR3 is TGTGCCAGCAGCCTGGCTAGCGGGAGTGGTGAGCAGTACTTC. It specifies CASSLASGSGEQYF.

In its sample, this clone was seen a few times. The V call is TRBV2, the J call TRBJ2-7; D ambiguous. V lost 4 bases, J lost 2 bases, and 12 bases lay in between. This CDR3 contains 14 residues. Germline lookup yields CDR1 SNHLY and CDR2 FYNNEI. The CDR3 loop is CASSVGQSTYEQYF. DNA for the CDR3: TGTGCCAGCAGTGTTGGTCAGAGTACCTACGAGCAGTACTTC. Supplemented by reference TRBV2 and TRBJ2-7, the full variable domain reads EPEVTQTPSHQVTQMGQEVILRCVPISNHLYFYWYRQILGQKVEFLVSFYNNEISEKSEIFDDQFSVERPDGSNFTLKIRSTKLEDSAMYFCASSVGQSTYEQYFGPGTRLTVT.

The chain employs TRBV9 and TRBJ2-1, with D perhaps TRBD1 or TRBD2 (8 bases each). The length of the CDR3 is 15 residues. Germline lookup yields CDR1 SGDLS and CDR2 YYNGEE. Trimming shortened V by 4 bases and J by 6 bases, and 17 bases separated the two germline ends. In nucleotides, the CDR3 is TGTGCCAGCAGCCAGGGGGCGGGAGGAGGCAATGAGCAGTTCTTC. Translating it yields CASSQGAGGGNEQFF.

This clone was seen repeatedly, ten times or more. The genes are TRBV2 and TRBJ1-6; the D is unclear. Trimming removed 6 bases at V and 7 bases at J, with 7 bases between. This CDR3 contains 12 residues. Looked up from germline, CDR1 is SNHLY and CDR2 is FYNNEI. The CDR3 coding sequence is TGTGCCAGCAGAACAGCCAATTCACCCCTCCACTTT. This gives the protein CASRTANSPLHF. Based on the CDR3 plus reference TRBV2 and TRBJ1-6, the full variable domain is EPEVTQTPSHQVTQMGQEVILRCVPISNHLYFYWYRQILGQKVEFLVSFYNNEISEKSEIFDDQFSVERPDGSNFTLKIRSTKLEDSAMYFCASRTANSPLHFGNGTRLTVT.

The V call is TRBV5-1, the J call TRBJ2-3, with D hard to call. Per the germline V gene, CDR1 is SGHRS and CDR2 is YFSETQ. With 0 bases removed from V and 4 bases from J, the gap between germline ends came to 9 bases. This CDR3 comprises 14 residues. The DNA for the CDR3 is TGCGCCAGCAGCTTGGCCGGCGGTCCAGATACGCAGTATTTT. Translating gives CASSLAGGPDTQYF.

V and J are TRBV25-1 and TRBJ2-2; 7 nucleotides agree with TRBD2. This CDR3 region has 14 residues. Germline values: CDR1 MGHDK, CDR2 SYGVNS. The V gene end was trimmed by 3 bases and the J gene end by 7 bases; junction bases not matched to a gene: 5. The CDR3 sequence is CASSEGTTRGELFF. The CDR3 coding sequence is TGTGCCAGCAGTGAGGGGACTACGCGCGGGGAGCTGTTTTTT.

The chain recombines TRBV6-1 with TRBJ2-3; D tentatively reads TRBD1 or TRBD2 (6 bases each). Germline CDR1 MNHNS, CDR2 SASEGT. The CDR3 has 14 residues. Trimming cost V 4 bases and J 4 bases, with 12 bases left between them. DNA of the CDR3: TGTGCCAGCAGTGGGAGGGGGATATCAGATACGCAGTATTTT. It translates to CASSGRGISDTQYF.

The J gene is TRBJ1-1, the V gene TRBV5-4; no clear D gene. This CDR3 has 13 amino acids. Germline V gene sequence: CDR1 SGHNT, CDR2 YYREEE (reference sequence). The germline V and J ends were trimmed by 0 bases and 4 bases, with 7 bases remaining between them. As DNA, the CDR3 is TGTGCCAGCAGCTTGGGGGGATTCACTGAAGCTTTCTTT. This translates into CASSLGGFTEAFF. The whole variable domain, filled in from reference TRBV5-4 and TRBJ1-1, reads ETGVTQSPTHLIKTRGQQVTLRCSSQSGHNTVSWYQQALGQGPQFIFQYYREEENGRGNFPPRFSGLQFPNYSSELNVNALELDDSALYLCASSLGGFTEAFFGQGTRLTVV.

This clone was seen at least ten times. This sequence joins TRBV7-3 and TRBJ2-4, with TRBD2 matching 11 bases. Losses at the gene ends were 5 bases for V and 0 bases for J; bases not matched to a gene: 6. This CDR3 has 17 residues. Germline CDR1 and CDR2: SGHTA and FQGTGA. The CDR3 region has the DNA TGTGCCAGCAGCGTGACTAGCGGGATCCTAGCCAAAAACATTCAGTACTTC. This translates into CASSVTSGILAKNIQYF.

Comments on this clone: Other DNA variants within this sample encode the same CDR3. This sequence joins TRBV2 and TRBJ2-7, with D hard to call. This CDR3 is built from 13 residues. V gave up 6 bases and J gave up 2 bases, with 11 bases separating them. The V gene's germline CDR1 is SNHLY and CDR2 FYNNEI. CDR3 amino acids: CASRDLEPYEQYF. CDR3 nucleotide sequence: TGTGCCAGCAGGGATCTGGAACCCTACGAGCAGTACTTC. The variable domain in full, completed from reference TRBV2 and TRBJ2-7, reads EPEVTQTPSHQVTQMGQEVILRCVPISNHLYFYWYRQILGQKVEFLVSFYNNEISEKSEIFDDQFSVERPDGSNFTLKIRSTKLEDSAMYFCASRDLEPYEQYFGPGTRLTVT.

The chain joins TRBV27 to TRBJ2-7, with 13 bases identical to TRBD2. The ends lost 5 bases at V and 4 bases at J; junction bases unmatched: 8. In germline, CDR1 is MNHEY, CDR2 SMNVEV (reference sequence). The CDR3 has 16 residues. The CDR3 spells CASSHIGLAGAYEQYF. DNA of the CDR3: TGTGCCAGCAGTCATATCGGACTAGCGGGAGCTTACGAGCAGTACTTC.

This chain connects TRBV7-7 to TRBJ1-1, with D possibly matching TRBD1 (5 bases). Trimming cost V 5 bases and J 1 base, with 14 bases left between them. Germline loops: CDR1 SSHAT, CDR2 FNYEAQ (reference sequence). The CDR3 sequence is 15 residues long. As DNA, the CDR3 is TGTGCCAGCAGCCCCTGGGGGGGGAAGAACACTGAAGCTTTCTTT. This codes for CASSPWGGKNTEAFF.

The rearrangement uses TRBV5-1 and TRBJ2-3; D gene uncertain. In germline, CDR1 is SGHRS, CDR2 YFSETQ. V dropped 0 bases and J dropped 4 bases, with 6 bases sitting between them. CDR3 length: 13 residues. The CDR3 sequence: CASSLEKADTQYF. CDR3 coding DNA: TGCGCCAGCAGCTTGGAGAAGGCAGATACGCAGTATTTT. Filled out from reference TRBV5-1 and TRBJ2-3, the complete variable domain reads KAGVTQTPRYLIKTRGQQVTLSCSPISGHRSVSWYQQTPGQGLQFLFEYFSETQRNKGNFPGRFSGRQFSNSRSEMNVSTLELGDSALYLCASSLEKADTQYFGPGTRLTVL.

V gene TRBV5-1 combines with J gene TRBJ2-3; D unresolved. Germline CDR1 is SGHRS and CDR2 is YFSETQ. The CDR3 loop spans 14 amino acids. Trimming left V 2 bases short and J 4 bases short, with 11 bases between. The CDR3: CASSFLLPPDTQYF. The CDR3 DNA is TGCGCCAGCAGCTTCCTCCTACCTCCAGATACGCAGTATTTT.

The V and J genes are TRBV9 and TRBJ2-1; a possible D gene is TRBD1 (6 bases). V dropped 0 bases and J dropped 4 bases, with 14 bases sitting between them. This CDR3 has 16 amino acids. CDR1 is SGDLS and CDR2 is YYNGEE in the germline V gene. The CDR3 sequence is CASSVEGEPSYNEQFF. CDR3 DNA sequence: TGTGCCAGCAGCGTAGAGGGGGAACCCTCTTACAATGAGCAGTTCTTC.

The chain is built from TRBV19 and TRBJ2-7; D is possibly TRBD2 (5 bases). V lost 6 bases, J lost 5 bases, and 14 bases lay in between. The germline CDR1 and CDR2 sequences are LNHDA and SQIVND (reference sequence). CDR3 size: 13 residues. CDR3 loop: CASSAGLLDEQYF. In DNA, the CDR3 is TGTGCCAGTAGCGCGGGCCTCCTCGACGAGCAGTACTTC.

This clone was seen ten or more times. This chain uses TRBV11-2 with TRBJ2-1, with D maybe TRBD1 (6 bases). This CDR3 is built from 15 residues. From germline, CDR1 is SGHAT and CDR2 FQNNGV. V lost 4 bases and J lost 4, with 14 bases in between. CDR3 sequence: CASSSDGQYYNEQFF. CDR3 bases: TGTGCCAGCAGCTCCGACGGACAGTATTACAATGAGCAGTTCTTC.

In its sample, this clone was seen once. The chain employs TRBV28 and TRBJ2-1; 9 bases are a match to TRBD1. This CDR3 region has 19 residues. Germline assignment: CDR1 MDHEN and CDR2 SYDVKM. V gave up 3 bases and J gave up 6 bases; unmatched junction bases: 18. Here the CDR3 DNA reads TGTGCCAGCAGTTTGCCAAGCTACCGTACAGGGGGCTATGGCAATGAGCAGTTCTTC. It codes for CASSLPSYRTGGYGNEQFF.

This clone was seen a few times. The chain links TRBV5-1 to TRBJ2-5; 9 bases line up with TRBD2. The length of the CDR3 is 15 residues. Germline V CDR1 and CDR2: SGHRS, YFSETQ. V was clipped by 4 bases and J by 9 bases; unmatched bases: 13. CDR3 coding DNA: TGCGCCAGCAGCAGCGGAATGCGGGAGGGGGGGCCCCAGTACTTC. It encodes CASSSGMREGGPQYF.

The chain has TRBV4-2 and TRBJ1-2; possibly TRBD1 for D (6 bases). Looked up from germline, CDR1 is LGHNA and CDR2 is YNFKEQ. Deletions cut 4 bases from V and 1 base from J, with 13 bases between. This CDR3 region has 15 residues. The CDR3 sequence is CASSPIEGGNYGYTF. The CDR3 DNA follows: TGTGCCAGCAGCCCTATCGAAGGGGGTAACTATGGCTACACCTTC.

The V call is TRBV10-3, the J call TRBJ2-3, with 11 nucleotides matching TRBD2. This CDR3 spans 16 amino acids. J gave up 1 base and V 6 bases, and 6 bases lay outside the gene matches. CDR1 is ENHRY and CDR2 is SYGVKD in the germline V gene. The DNA of the CDR3 is TGTGCCATCAGCCTAGCGGGAGGTCGTGGCACAGATACGCAGTATTTT. Amino acid sequence: CAISLAGGRGTDTQYF.

CDR3 sequence (DNA): TGCAGCGTTGTTAAGCGGGAGGTCCAAGAGACCCAGTACTTC. Translated, it gives CSVVKREVQETQYF. The J gene is TRBJ2-5, the V gene TRBV29-1, with 9 bases aligning to TRBD2. The V and J ends lost 4 bases and 1 base, in that order; junction bases with no gene match: 4. This CDR3 is 14 amino acids long. The V gene's germline CDR1 is SQVTM and CDR2 ANQGSEA.